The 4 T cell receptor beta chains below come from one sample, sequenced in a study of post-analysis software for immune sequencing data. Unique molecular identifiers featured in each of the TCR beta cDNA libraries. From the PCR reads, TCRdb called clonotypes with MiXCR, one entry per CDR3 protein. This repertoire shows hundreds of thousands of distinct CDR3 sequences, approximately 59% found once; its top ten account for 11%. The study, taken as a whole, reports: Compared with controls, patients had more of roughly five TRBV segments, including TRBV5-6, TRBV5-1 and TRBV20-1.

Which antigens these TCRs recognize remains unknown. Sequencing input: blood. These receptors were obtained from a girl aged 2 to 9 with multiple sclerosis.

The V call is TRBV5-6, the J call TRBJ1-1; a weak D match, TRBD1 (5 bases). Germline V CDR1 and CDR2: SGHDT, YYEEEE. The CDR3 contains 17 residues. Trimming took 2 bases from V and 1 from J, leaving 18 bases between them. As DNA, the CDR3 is TGTGCCAGCAGCTTCGGGGGAATTTCTCCCCCGAACACTGAAGCTTTCTTT. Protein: CASSFGGISPPNTEAFF.

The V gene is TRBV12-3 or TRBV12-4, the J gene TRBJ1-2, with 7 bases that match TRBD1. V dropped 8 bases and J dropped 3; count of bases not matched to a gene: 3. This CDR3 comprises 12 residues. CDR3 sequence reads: CASGDRYYGYTF. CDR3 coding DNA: TGTGCCAGCGGGGACAGATACTATGGCTACACCTTC.

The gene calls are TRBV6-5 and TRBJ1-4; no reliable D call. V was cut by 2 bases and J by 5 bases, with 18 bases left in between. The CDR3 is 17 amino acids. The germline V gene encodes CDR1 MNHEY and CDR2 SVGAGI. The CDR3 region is CASSYTWGGRSNEKLFF. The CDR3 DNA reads TGTGCCAGCAGTTACACATGGGGAGGCAGATCGAATGAAAAACTGTTTTTT.

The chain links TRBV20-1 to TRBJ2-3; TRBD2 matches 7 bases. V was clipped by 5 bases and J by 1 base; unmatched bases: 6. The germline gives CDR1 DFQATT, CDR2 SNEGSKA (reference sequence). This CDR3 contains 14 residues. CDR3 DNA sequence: TGCAGTGCTTATGGCGGGAGTCGCACAGATACGCAGTATTTT. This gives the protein CSAYGGSRTDTQYF.